The T cell receptor beta chain described here comes from a study of cytomegalovirus exposure and HLA in healthy donors. Germline trimming cut 4 bases from V and 3 bases from J; bases unmatched to any gene: 2. CDR3 length: 12 amino acids. Germline values: CDR1 SQVTM, CDR2 ANQGSEA. Use of 60 Vbeta and 13 Jbeta primers characterized the PCR. TCRdb's copy holds only in-frame clones and misses some; the assay was immunoSEQ multiplex PCR. The table has roughly 230,000 clones, about 85% seen once. Sequencing was done on a sample of PBMCs. J is TRBJ2-5 and V is TRBV29-1, with 7 bases that match TRBD2. The receptor comes from a girl aged 2-10 years in good health and CMV-seronegative. The CDR3 DNA is TGCAGCGTTGGCGGGACTAAAGAGACCCAGTACTTC. The encoded protein is CSVGGTKETQYF.